The 31 T cell receptor beta chains presented below share a single source sample, sequenced in a study of blood T cell repertoires in COVID-19. Assay used: immunoSEQ multiplex PCR; TCRdb lists only in-frame clones, some missing. The sample consists of some 69,000 clones, about 90% of them appearing once. Material for sequencing was peripheral blood. The source is a man aged 50 or older with COVID-19, enrolled during active disease.

This rearrangement joins TRBV2 to TRBJ2-2, with D possibly matching TRBD2 (5 bases). The CDR3 runs 14 residues. V was cut by 7 bases and J by 5 bases, with 14 bases left in between. Germline CDR1 and CDR2: SNHLY and FYNNEI. CDR3 DNA: TGTGCCAGCACCTTCACTAGAAATACCGGGGAGCTGTTTTTT. It translates to CASTFTRNTGELFF.

This chain joins TRBV29-1 and TRBJ1-4; TRBD1 matches at 7 bases. Germline V gene lookup returns CDR1 SQVTM and CDR2 ANQGSEA. This CDR3 is 13 amino acids long. Trimming took 7 bases from V and 3 from J; bases not matched to a gene: 5. The CDR3 sequence: CSAQGDANEKLFF. In DNA, the CDR3 is TGCAGCGCCCAGGGGGACGCTAATGAAAAACTGTTTTTT.

The chain carries TRBV4-3 and TRBJ2-1, with 11 bases lining up with TRBD2. The CDR3 loop spans 16 amino acids. Germline V gene sequence: CDR1 LGHNA, CDR2 YSLEER. With V trimmed by 4 bases and J by 2 bases, 4 bases remained unmatched. The CDR3 region is CASSRRLAGPYNEQFF. The CDR3 DNA is TGCGCCAGCAGCCGCAGACTAGCGGGACCCTACAATGAGCAGTTCTTC.

The chain employs TRBV30 and TRBJ2-7, with D unresolved. The V gene's germline CDR1 is GTSNPN and CDR2 SVGIG (reference sequence). The germline V and J ends were trimmed by 4 bases and 1 base, with 11 bases remaining between them. The CDR3 contains 13 residues. The CDR3 DNA sequence: TGTGCCTGGAATCCTGGGCAGTCCTACGAGCAGTACTTC. It codes for CAWNPGQSYEQYF.

This clone showed up just once. The chain combines TRBV11-1 with TRBJ2-1; D remains ambiguous. V shed 5 bases and J shed 2 bases, with 7 bases lying between them. The length of the CDR3 is 13 residues. Germline-derived CDR1 and CDR2 are SGHAT and FQDESV (reference sequence). Here the CDR3 DNA reads TGTGCCAGCAGCCGTGGGCCCTACAATGAGCAGTTCTTC. Amino acids: CASSRGPYNEQFF. The whole variable domain, filled in from reference TRBV11-1 and TRBJ2-1, reads EAEVAQSPRYKITEKSQAVAFWCDPISGHATLYWYRQILGQGPELLVQFQDESVVDDSQLPKDRFSAERLKGVDSTLKIQPAELGDSAMYLCASSRGPYNEQFFGPGTRLTVL.

This clone occurred once. V usage is TRBV30 and J usage is TRBJ1-2; 7 nucleotides agree with TRBD1. The germline V gene encodes CDR1 GTSNPN and CDR2 SVGIG (reference sequence). The junction had 5 bases not matched to a gene; V was cut back by 3 bases and J by 4 bases. The CDR3 is 13 residues long. For the CDR3, the DNA is TGTGCCTGGAGCCTAGGGGGCGGCTATGGCTACACCTTC. Translation: CAWSLGGGYGYTF.

V and J are TRBV27 and TRBJ2-3, with 7 bases lining up with TRBD2. CDR3 size: 15 residues. V shed 2 bases, J shed 4 bases, and the junction held 6 bases outside the gene matches. Germline-derived CDR1 and CDR2 are MNHEY and SMNVEV (reference sequence). CDR3 region: CASSLAGVEADTQYF. The CDR3 bases are TGTGCCAGCAGTTTAGCGGGAGTAGAGGCAGATACGCAGTATTTT.

The chain links TRBV28 to TRBJ1-5; 7 bases are shared with TRBD1. Germline V gives CDR1 MDHEN, CDR2 SYDVKM. The CDR3 is made up of 14 amino acids. After removal of 5 bases from V and 4 bases from J, the junction contained 5 bases not matched to a gene. In nucleotides, the CDR3 is TGTGCCAGCAGTACGACAGGGACAAATCAGCCCCAGCATTTT. Amino acid sequence: CASSTTGTNQPQHF.

The chain has TRBV7-2 and TRBJ2-7, with D possibly matching TRBD2 (5 bases). The germline V gene encodes CDR1 SGHTA and CDR2 FQGNSA. The V end was cut by 4 bases, the J end by 2 bases, with 9 bases between. This CDR3 is 13 amino acids long. CDR3 residues: CASSSRGTYEQYF. CDR3 coding DNA: TGTGCCAGCAGCTCAAGAGGGACCTACGAGCAGTACTTC.

The V gene is TRBV7-2, the J gene TRBJ2-5; 12 bases map to TRBD1. Germline CDR1 and CDR2: SGHTA and FQGNSA. The CDR3 loop spans 16 amino acids. After removal of 1 base from V and 4 bases from J, the junction contained 4 bases not matched to a gene. The CDR3 here is CASSLGGTGGRETQYF. The CDR3 bases are TGTGCCAGCAGCTTAGGTGGGACAGGGGGCCGAGAGACCCAGTACTTC.

This chain connects TRBV12-5 to TRBJ2-3, with D possibly being TRBD1 (6 bases). CDR1 is LGHNT, CDR2 FRNRAP, per germline. Trimming took off 4 bases at V and 6 bases at J, with 32 bases between the two ends. There are 20 residues in the CDR3. In nucleotides, the CDR3 is TGTGCTAGTGGTTCCACCCTCCGCAGGGGTTTATCAACGATAGGGGATACGCAGTATTTT. Amino acids: CASGSTLRRGLSTIGDTQYF.

This clone occurred once. The CDR3 is CASRWTRDTEAFF. CDR3 in DNA: TGTGCCAGCCGATGGACAAGGGACACTGAAGCTTTCTTT. The V and J genes are TRBV6-5 and TRBJ1-1; perhaps TRBD1 as D (5 bases). Germline-derived CDR1 and CDR2 are MNHEY and SVGAGI. The germline V and J ends were trimmed by 8 bases and 3 bases, with 13 bases remaining between them. The CDR3 sequence is 13 residues long.

CDR3: CASSSGGRGDQPQHF. The CDR3 DNA follows: TGTGCCAGCAGCTCCGGAGGCAGGGGGGATCAGCCCCAGCATTTT. The gene calls are TRBV5-6 and TRBJ1-5, with TRBD1 matching over 7 bases. CDR1 SGHDT and CDR2 YYEEEE come from the germline V gene. Trimming took 3 bases from V and 5 from J; bases not matched to a gene: 8. This CDR3 region has 15 residues.

CDR3 loop: CASSPRDYEQYF. The DNA for the CDR3 is TGTGCCAGCAGCCCCCGGGACTACGAGCAGTACTTC. V and J are TRBV3-1 (or the pseudogene TRBV3-2) and TRBJ2-7, with D maybe TRBD2 (5 bases). Trimming pared 4 bases from V and 3 bases from J, leaving 7 bases between. Germline-derived CDR1 and CDR2 are LGHDT and YNNKEL (reference sequence). CDR3 size: 12 residues.

The chain recombines TRBV2 with TRBJ2-7; 10 nucleotides line up with TRBD2. CDR1 is SNHLY, CDR2 FYNNEI, per germline. The CDR3 is 19 amino acids. After removal of 7 bases from V and 0 bases from J, the junction contained 18 bases not matched to a gene. The CDR3 loop is CASTIAWGVAGGSSYEQYF. In nucleotides, the CDR3 is TGTGCCAGCACCATAGCGTGGGGGGTAGCGGGAGGAAGCTCCTACGAGCAGTACTTC.

This clone was seen just once. The chain uses TRBV7-2 and TRBJ1-5, with 10 bases that match TRBD1. Germline loops: CDR1 SGHTA, CDR2 FQGNSA. With V trimmed by 4 bases and J by 7 bases, 4 bases remained unmatched. This CDR3 is 14 amino acids long. The CDR3 DNA reads as TGTGCCAGCAGCTCGACAGGGGGCGGGCAGCCCCAGCATTTT. Translation: CASSSTGGGQPQHF.

The gene calls are TRBV7-9 and TRBJ2-1; 12 bases map to TRBD2. V shed 5 bases, J shed 8 bases, and the junction held 7 bases outside the gene matches. Looked up from germline, CDR1 is SEHNR and CDR2 is FQNEAQ (reference sequence). This CDR3 comprises 15 residues. In DNA form, the CDR3 reads TGTGCCAGCAGCCCCGGACTAGCGGGACTCGATGAGCAGTTCTTC. Translation gives CASSPGLAGLDEQFF.

This chain links TRBV19 with TRBJ2-1, with 8 bases matching TRBD1. CDR3 length: 17 amino acids. Germline loops: CDR1 LNHDA, CDR2 SQIVND (reference sequence). Losses at the gene ends were 0 bases for V and 7 bases for J; bases not matched to a gene: 11. CDR3 DNA: TGTGCCAGTAGTATAGATCGCCAGGGGGCCCCTTGGAATGAGCAGTTCTTC. This translates into CASSIDRQGAPWNEQFF.

Notes on this clone: Other DNA sequences in the same sample also yield this CDR3. The chain uses TRBV20-1 and TRBJ2-3, with D perhaps matching TRBD2 (5 bases). The CDR3 spans 10 residues. Per the germline V gene, CDR1 is DFQATT and CDR2 is SNEGSKA (reference sequence). V gave up 6 bases and J gave up 9 bases, with 10 bases separating them. CDR3 loop: CSARTRTQYF. The CDR3 DNA is TGCAGTGCGAGAACTAGAACGCAGTATTTT.

In this sample, this clone turned up once. The gene calls are TRBV10-3 and TRBJ2-7, with 7 bases lining up with TRBD2. Unmatched junction bases numbered 15, after V lost 3 bases and J lost 7 bases. The germline V gene encodes CDR1 ENHRY and CDR2 SYGVKD. This CDR3 comprises 16 residues. The CDR3, as DNA: TGTGCCATCAGTGACCCCCTGGGGGAGGGATCAGAGGAGCAGTACTTC. Translation: CAISDPLGEGSEEQYF.

This clone came up once. J is TRBJ1-2 and V is TRBV29-1; 7 nucleotides match TRBD1. The V and J ends lost 4 bases and 8 bases, in that order; junction bases with no gene match: 4. The CDR3 loop spans 11 amino acids. From germline, CDR1 is SQVTM and CDR2 ANQGSEA. In DNA, the CDR3 is TGCAGCGTTGCTAGGGGGCGAGGCTACACCTTC. Translation: CSVARGRGYTF.

This chain links TRBV29-1 with TRBJ1-3, with 11 bases that match TRBD1. This CDR3 is 13 amino acids long. V trimming: 7 bases; J trimming: 6 bases; junction bases outside the gene matches: 5. In germline, CDR1 is SQVTM, CDR2 ANQGSEA. The CDR3 bases are TGCAGCGCCCGGACAGGGGGCAAAAACACCATATATTTT. Translated: CSARTGGKNTIYF. The whole variable domain, filled in from reference TRBV29-1 and TRBJ1-3, reads SAVISQKPSRDICQRGTSLTIQCQVDSQVTMMFWYRQQPGQSLTLIATANQGSEATYESGFVIDKFPISRPNLTFSTLTVSNMSPEDSSIYLCSARTGGKNTIYFGEGSWLTVV.

V is TRBV19 and J is TRBJ2-1; a weak D match, TRBD2 (6 bases). The CDR3 has 15 residues. The V end lost 7 bases, the J end lost 2 bases, and 15 bases lay between the germline ends. Germline-derived CDR1 and CDR2 are LNHDA and SQIVND (reference sequence). Written as DNA, the CDR3 is TGTGCCAGTAATCATGGCGGGACGACCTACAATGAGCAGTTCTTC. This sequence encodes CASNHGGTTYNEQFF. Full variable domain (rest looked up from reference TRBV19 and TRBJ2-1): DGGITQSPKYLFRKEGQNVTLSCEQNLNHDAMYWYRQDPGQGLRLIYYSQIVNDFQKGDIAEGYSVSREKKESFPLTVTSAQKNPTAFYLCASNHGGTTYNEQFFGPGTRLTVL.

The chain is built from TRBV4-3 and TRBJ1-2, with 7 bases aligning to TRBD1. J was trimmed by 4 bases and V by 2 bases; bases with no gene match: 7. Germline lookup yields CDR1 LGHNA and CDR2 YSLEER. The CDR3 spans 15 residues. The CDR3 DNA reads TGCGCCAGCAGCCAATTCTCCGGGACAGCCTATGGCTACACCTTC. It translates to CASSQFSGTAYGYTF.

The chain links TRBV7-2 to TRBJ2-3; possibly TRBD1 for D (8 bases). From germline, CDR1 is SGHTA and CDR2 FQGNSA. The V gene lost 5 bases and the J gene lost 0 bases, with 15 bases spanning the gap. The CDR3 has 16 amino acids. The CDR3 region is CASSEHRGGSTDTQYF. The CDR3 DNA follows: TGTGCCAGCAGCGAACACAGGGGGGGAAGCACAGATACGCAGTATTTT.

The chain is built from TRBV7-3 and TRBJ1-5; 7 bases line up with TRBD1. Germline V gene data show CDR1 as SGHTA and CDR2 as FQGTGA. V was clipped by 5 bases and J by 5 bases; unmatched bases: 3. This CDR3 contains 13 residues. CDR3 amino acids: CASSTDRDQPQHF. The DNA for the CDR3 is TGTGCCAGCAGCACCGACAGGGATCAGCCCCAGCATTTT. The full variable domain, completed using reference TRBV7-3 and TRBJ1-5, is GAGVSQTPSNKVTEKGKYVELRCDPISGHTALYWYRQSLGQGPEFLIYFQGTGAADDSGLPNDRFFAVRPEGSVSTLKIQRTERGDSAVYLCASSTDRDQPQHFGDGTRLSIL.

The J gene is TRBJ2-5, the V gene TRBV7-2; TRBD2 matches 8 bases. Germline CDR1 SGHTA, CDR2 FQGNSA. The CDR3 contains 17 residues. Losses at the gene ends were 1 base for V and 5 bases for J; bases not matched to a gene: 12. CDR3 nucleotide sequence: TGTGCCAGCAGCTTAGAGGGGTTGGCGGGAGGAGGTGAGACCCAGTACTTC. This codes for CASSLEGLAGGGETQYF.

The rearrangement joins TRBV6-2 or TRBV6-3 to TRBJ2-3; 12 bases align to TRBD2. Germline V gene sequence: CDR1 MNHEY, CDR2 SVGEGT. J was trimmed by 1 base and V by 2 bases; bases with no gene match: 16. CDR3 length: 21 amino acids. CDR3 amino acids: CASSYPSRSTSGSLGTDTQYF. CDR3 bases: TGTGCCAGCAGTTACCCAAGCCGTTCGACTAGCGGGAGTTTGGGCACAGATACGCAGTATTTT.

This chain joins TRBV29-1 and TRBJ1-2; perhaps TRBD1 as D (5 bases). The ends were cut back, 1 base at V and 3 bases at J, with 9 bases in the middle. Germline CDR1 SQVTM, CDR2 ANQGSEA. This CDR3 is 13 amino acids long. The CDR3 nucleotides are TGCAGCGTTGAAGGCAGGGTTGACTATGGCTACACCTTC. This translates into CSVEGRVDYGYTF.

This clone was counted once. The chain has TRBV5-6 and TRBJ1-1; 7 nucleotides match TRBD1. V was clipped by 3 bases and J by 1 base; unmatched bases: 0. Germline CDR1 reads SGHDT; CDR2 reads YYEEEE. The CDR3 totals 13 residues. CDR3 sequence: CASSWDRNTEAFF. CDR3 nucleotide sequence: TGTGCCAGCAGCTGGGACAGGAACACTGAAGCTTTCTTT.

This chain connects TRBV3-1 (or the pseudogene TRBV3-2) to TRBJ2-7; tentative D call: TRBD2 (6 bases). Trimming cost V 0 bases and J 1 base, with 10 bases left between them. In germline, CDR1 is LGHDT, CDR2 YNNKEL (reference sequence). The CDR3 loop spans 15 amino acids. The CDR3: CASSQDPRESYEQYF. For the CDR3, the DNA is TGTGCCAGCAGCCAAGACCCCCGGGAGTCCTACGAGCAGTACTTC.